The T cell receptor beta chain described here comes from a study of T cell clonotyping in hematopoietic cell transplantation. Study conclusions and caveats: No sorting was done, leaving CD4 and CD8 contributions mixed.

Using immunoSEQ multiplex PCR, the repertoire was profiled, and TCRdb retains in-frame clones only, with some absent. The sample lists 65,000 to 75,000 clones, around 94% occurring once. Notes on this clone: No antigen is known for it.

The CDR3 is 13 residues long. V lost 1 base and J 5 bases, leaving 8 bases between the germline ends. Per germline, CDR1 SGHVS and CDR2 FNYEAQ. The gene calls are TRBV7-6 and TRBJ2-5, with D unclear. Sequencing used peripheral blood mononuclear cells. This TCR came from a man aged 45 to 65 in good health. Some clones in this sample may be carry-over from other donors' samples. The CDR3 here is CASSLGAQETQYF. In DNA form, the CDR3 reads TGTGCCAGCAGCTTAGGTGCTCAGGAGACCCAGTACTTC.